The present T cell receptor (beta chain) was sequenced within a study of a mutant IDH1 vaccine in newly diagnosed glioma. A word on this clone: The antigen is undetermined.

Libraries were prepared by immunoSEQ multiplex PCR; TCRdb keeps only in-frame clonotypes and omits some of them. The sample comprises just over 60,000 clones, around 86% of which are singletons, and around 4% rests with the top ten. Trimming took off 3 bases at V and 0 bases at J, with 6 bases between the two ends. The CDR3 sequence is 13 residues long. The germline gives CDR1 SNHLY, CDR2 FYNNEI. Time point indicated: week 47, end of study. The vaccine gave 300 ug of a 20-mer mutant IDH1 peptide subcutaneously per dose. The receptor was derived from a man younger than 40 with glioma. J is TRBJ2-7 and V is TRBV2; D gene unclear. This specimen consisted of PBMCs, obtained from a glioma patient whose treatment included an IDH1 peptide vaccine. The CDR3 reads CASSDQNSYEQYF. The CDR3 DNA is TGTGCCAGCAGTGATCAGAACTCCTACGAGCAGTACTTC.